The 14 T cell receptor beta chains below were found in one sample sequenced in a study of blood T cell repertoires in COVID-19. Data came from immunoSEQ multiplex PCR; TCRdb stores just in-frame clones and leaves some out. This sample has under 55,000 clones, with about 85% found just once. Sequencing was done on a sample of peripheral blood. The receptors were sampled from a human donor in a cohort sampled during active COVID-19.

In DNA, the CDR3 is TGTGCCAGCTCACCACCGGGACAGGGGGACGAGCAGTACTTC. Residues: CASSPPGQGDEQYF. The chain employs TRBV18 and TRBJ2-7, with TRBD1 identical over 11 bases. Per the germline V gene, CDR1 is KGHSH and CDR2 is LQKENI. There are 14 residues in the CDR3. J lost 5 bases, V lost 0 bases, and 0 bases had no gene match. The full variable domain, with the rest looked up from reference TRBV18 and TRBJ2-7, is NAGVMQNPRHLVRRRGQEARLRCSPMKGHSHVYWYRQLPEEGLKFMVYLQKENIIDESGMPKERFSAEFPKEGPSILRIQQVVRGDSAAYFCASSPPGQGDEQYFGPGTRLTVT.

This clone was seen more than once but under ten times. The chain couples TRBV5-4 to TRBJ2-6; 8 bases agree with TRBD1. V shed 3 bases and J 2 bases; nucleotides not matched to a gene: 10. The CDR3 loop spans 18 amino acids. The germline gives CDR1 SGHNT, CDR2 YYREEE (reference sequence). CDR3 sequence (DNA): TGTGCCAGCAGCTGGGAGGACAGGGCAGGGGCTGGGGCCAACGTCCTGACTTTC. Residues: CASSWEDRAGAGANVLTF.

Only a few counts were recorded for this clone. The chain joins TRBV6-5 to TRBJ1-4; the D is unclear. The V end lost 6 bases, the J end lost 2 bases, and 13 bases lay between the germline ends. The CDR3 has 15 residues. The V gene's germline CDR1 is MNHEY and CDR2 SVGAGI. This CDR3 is CASRTDHGTNEKLFF. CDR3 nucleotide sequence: TGTGCCAGCAGGACTGACCACGGTACTAATGAAAAACTGTTTTTT.

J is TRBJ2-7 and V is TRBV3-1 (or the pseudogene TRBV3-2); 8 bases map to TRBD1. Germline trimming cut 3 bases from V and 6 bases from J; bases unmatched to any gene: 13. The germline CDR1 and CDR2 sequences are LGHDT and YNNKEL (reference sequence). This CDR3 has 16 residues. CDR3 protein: CASSHRRGQAGGEQYF. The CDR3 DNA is TGTGCCAGCAGCCATCGCCGGGGACAGGCAGGAGGCGAGCAGTACTTC.

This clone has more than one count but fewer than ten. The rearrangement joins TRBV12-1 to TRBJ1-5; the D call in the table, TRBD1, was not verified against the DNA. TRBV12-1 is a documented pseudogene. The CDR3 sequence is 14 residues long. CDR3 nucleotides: TGTGCCAGCAGCTTTGGACAGGGCGATCAGCCCCAGCATTTT. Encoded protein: CASSFGQGDQPQHF.

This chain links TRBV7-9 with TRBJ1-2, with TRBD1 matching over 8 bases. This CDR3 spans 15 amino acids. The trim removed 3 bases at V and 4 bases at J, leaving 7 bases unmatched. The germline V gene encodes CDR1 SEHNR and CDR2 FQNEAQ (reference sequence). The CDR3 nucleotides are TGTGCCAGCAGCTTTGGGACAGGCGGCCCCTATGGCTACACCTTC. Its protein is CASSFGTGGPYGYTF.

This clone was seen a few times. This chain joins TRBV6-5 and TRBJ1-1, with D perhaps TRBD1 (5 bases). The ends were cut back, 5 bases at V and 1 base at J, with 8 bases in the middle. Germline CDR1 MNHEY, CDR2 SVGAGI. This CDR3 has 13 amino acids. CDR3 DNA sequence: TGTGCCAGCAGTCGGACAAGGAACACTGAAGCTTTCTTT. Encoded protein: CASSRTRNTEAFF.

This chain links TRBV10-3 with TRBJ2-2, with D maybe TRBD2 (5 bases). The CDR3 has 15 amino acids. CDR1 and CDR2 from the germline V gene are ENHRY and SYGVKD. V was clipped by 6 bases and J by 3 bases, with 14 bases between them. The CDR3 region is CAIRAVSGYTGELFF. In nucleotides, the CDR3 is TGTGCCATCAGGGCCGTTTCGGGGTACACCGGGGAGCTGTTTTTT.

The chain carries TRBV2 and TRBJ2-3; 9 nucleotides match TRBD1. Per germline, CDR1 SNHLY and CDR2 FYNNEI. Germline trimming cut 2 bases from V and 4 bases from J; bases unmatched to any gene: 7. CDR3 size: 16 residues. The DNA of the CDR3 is TGTGCCAGCAGTGAACAGGACAGGGGAGGGGCAGATACGCAGTATTTT. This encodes CASSEQDRGGADTQYF. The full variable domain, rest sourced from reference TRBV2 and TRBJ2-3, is EPEVTQTPSHQVTQMGQEVILRCVPISNHLYFYWYRQILGQKVEFLVSFYNNEISEKSEIFDDQFSVERPDGSNFTLKIRSTKLEDSAMYFCASSEQDRGGADTQYFGPGTRLTVL.

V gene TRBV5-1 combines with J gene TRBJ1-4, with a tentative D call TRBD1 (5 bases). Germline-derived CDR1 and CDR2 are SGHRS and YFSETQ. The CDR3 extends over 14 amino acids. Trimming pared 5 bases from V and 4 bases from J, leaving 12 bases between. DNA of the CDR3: TGCGCCAGCAGACCCGACAGTAATAATGAAAAACTGTTTTTT. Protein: CASRPDSNNEKLFF.

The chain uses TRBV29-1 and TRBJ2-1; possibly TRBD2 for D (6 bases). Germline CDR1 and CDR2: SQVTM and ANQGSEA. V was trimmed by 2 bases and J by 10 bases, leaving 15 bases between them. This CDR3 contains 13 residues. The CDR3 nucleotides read TGCAGCGTTGAATATACGGAGGGTAACGAGCAGTTCTTC. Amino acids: CSVEYTEGNEQFF.

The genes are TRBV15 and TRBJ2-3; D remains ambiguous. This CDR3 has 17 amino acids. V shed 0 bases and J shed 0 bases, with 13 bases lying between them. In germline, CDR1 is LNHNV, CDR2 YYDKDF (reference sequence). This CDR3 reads CATSRDSALASTDTQYF. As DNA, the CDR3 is TGTGCCACCAGCAGAGATTCGGCCTTAGCTAGCACAGATACGCAGTATTTT.

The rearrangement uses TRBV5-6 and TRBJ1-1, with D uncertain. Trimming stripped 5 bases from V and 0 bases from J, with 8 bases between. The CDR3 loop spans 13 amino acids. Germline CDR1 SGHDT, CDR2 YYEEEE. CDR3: CASRNGMNTEAFF. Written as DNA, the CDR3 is TGTGCCAGCAGAAATGGCATGAACACTGAAGCTTTCTTT.

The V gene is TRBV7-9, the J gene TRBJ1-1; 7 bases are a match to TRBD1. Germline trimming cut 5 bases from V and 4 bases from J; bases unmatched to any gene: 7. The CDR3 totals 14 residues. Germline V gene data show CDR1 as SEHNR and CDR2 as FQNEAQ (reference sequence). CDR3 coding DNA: TGTGCCAGCAGCGGGGCAGGGGGTCTCACTGAAGCTTTCTTT. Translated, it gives CASSGAGGLTEAFF.